This record concerns one T cell receptor (beta chain) sequence. Its antigen remains unknown. Additional DNA sequences in this sample encode the identical CDR3. Libraries were prepared by immunoSEQ multiplex PCR; TCRdb keeps only in-frame clonotypes and omits some of them. The sample yields approximately 84,000 clones, around 89% seen once. This specimen belongs to a study of T cell responses to AZD1222 COVID-19 vaccine. Study information: Second-dose intervals of approximately 4 or approximately 12 weeks were pooled. Study-wide results and limits: Seropositive status at baseline applied to only six AZD1222 recipients.

CDR1 and CDR2 (germline): DFQATT, SNEGSKA (reference sequence). The CDR3 is 9 amino acids. V was clipped by 5 bases and J by 8 bases, with 6 bases between them. Source: peripheral blood, taken on day 0 of AZD1222 vaccination. This TCR came from an adult in good health. V gene TRBV20-1 combines with J gene TRBJ1-2; D is unresolved. CDR3 in amino acids: CSAPGGYTF. The CDR3 DNA reads TGCAGTGCTCCGGGAGGCTACACCTTC.